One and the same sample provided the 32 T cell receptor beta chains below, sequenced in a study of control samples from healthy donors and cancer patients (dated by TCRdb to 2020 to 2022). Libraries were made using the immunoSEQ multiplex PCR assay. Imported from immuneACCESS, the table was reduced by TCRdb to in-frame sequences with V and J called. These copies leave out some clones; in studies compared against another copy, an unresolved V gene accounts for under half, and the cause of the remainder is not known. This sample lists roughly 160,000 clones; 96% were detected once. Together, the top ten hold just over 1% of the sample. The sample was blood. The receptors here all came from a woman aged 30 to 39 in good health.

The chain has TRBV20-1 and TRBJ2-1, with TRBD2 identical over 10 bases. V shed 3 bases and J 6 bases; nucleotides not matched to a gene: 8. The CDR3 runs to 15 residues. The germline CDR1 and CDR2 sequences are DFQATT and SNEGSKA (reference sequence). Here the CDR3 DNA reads TGCAGTGCTAGTGGGCCTAGCGGGAGTACCAATGAGCAGTTCTTC. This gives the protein CSASGPSGSTNEQFF.

CDR3 loop: CASSRTDEQFF. CDR3 DNA sequence: TGTGCCAGCAGCCGGACAGATGAGCAGTTCTTC. The rearrangement links TRBV3-1 (or the pseudogene TRBV3-2) to TRBJ2-1, with D possibly matching TRBD1 (6 bases). The CDR3 contains 11 residues. With 4 bases removed from V and 8 bases from J, the gap between germline ends came to 6 bases. CDR1 is LGHDT and CDR2 is YNNKEL in the germline V gene (reference sequence).

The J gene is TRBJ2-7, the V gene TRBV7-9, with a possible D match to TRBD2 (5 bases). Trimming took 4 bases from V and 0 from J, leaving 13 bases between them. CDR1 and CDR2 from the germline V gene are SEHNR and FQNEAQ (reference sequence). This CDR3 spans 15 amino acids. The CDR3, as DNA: TGTGCCAGCAGCTCCGTTAAAGGGAGCTCCTACGAGCAGTACTTC. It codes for CASSSVKGSSYEQYF. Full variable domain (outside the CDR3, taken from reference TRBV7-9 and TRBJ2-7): DTGVSQNPRHKITKRGQNVTFRCDPISEHNRLYWYRQTLGQGPEFLTYFQNEAQLEKSRLLSDRFSAERPKGSFSTLEIQRTEQGDSAMYLCASSSVKGSSYEQYFGPGTRLTVT.

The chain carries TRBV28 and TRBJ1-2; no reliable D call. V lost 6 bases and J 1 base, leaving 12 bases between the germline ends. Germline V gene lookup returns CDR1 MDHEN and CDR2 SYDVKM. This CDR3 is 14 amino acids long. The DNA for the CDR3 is TGTGCCAGCAGCCTGGACCACTTTAACTATGGCTACACCTTC. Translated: CASSLDHFNYGYTF.

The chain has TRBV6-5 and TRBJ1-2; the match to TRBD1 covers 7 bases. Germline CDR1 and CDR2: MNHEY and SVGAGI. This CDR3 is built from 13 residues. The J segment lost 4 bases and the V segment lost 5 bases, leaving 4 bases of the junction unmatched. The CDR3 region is CASSRDSSYGYTF. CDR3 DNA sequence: TGTGCCAGCAGTCGGGACAGCAGCTATGGCTACACCTTC.

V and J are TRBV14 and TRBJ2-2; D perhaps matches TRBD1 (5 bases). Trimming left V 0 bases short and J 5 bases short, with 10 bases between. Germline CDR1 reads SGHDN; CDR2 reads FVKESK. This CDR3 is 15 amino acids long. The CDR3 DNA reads TGTGCCAGCAGCCAAGACTTCCCAGGGACCGGGGAGCTGTTTTTT. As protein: CASSQDFPGTGELFF.

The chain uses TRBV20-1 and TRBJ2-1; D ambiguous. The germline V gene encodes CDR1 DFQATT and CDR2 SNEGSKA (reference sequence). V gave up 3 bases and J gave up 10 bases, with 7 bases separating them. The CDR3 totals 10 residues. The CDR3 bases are TGCAGTGCTAGGTTTAACGAGCAGTTCTTC. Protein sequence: CSARFNEQFF.

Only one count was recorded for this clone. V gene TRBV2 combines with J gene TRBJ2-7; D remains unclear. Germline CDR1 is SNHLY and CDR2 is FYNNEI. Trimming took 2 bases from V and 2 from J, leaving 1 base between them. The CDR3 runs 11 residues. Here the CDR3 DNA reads TGTGCCAGCAGTGAAACCTACGAGCAGTACTTC. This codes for CASSETYEQYF.

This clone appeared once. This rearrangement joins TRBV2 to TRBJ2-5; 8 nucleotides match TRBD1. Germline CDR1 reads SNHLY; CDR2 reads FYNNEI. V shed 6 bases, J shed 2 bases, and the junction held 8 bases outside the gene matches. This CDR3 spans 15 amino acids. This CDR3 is CASSEDRASQETQYF. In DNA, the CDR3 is TGTGCCAGCAGCGAGGACAGGGCAAGTCAAGAGACCCAGTACTTC.

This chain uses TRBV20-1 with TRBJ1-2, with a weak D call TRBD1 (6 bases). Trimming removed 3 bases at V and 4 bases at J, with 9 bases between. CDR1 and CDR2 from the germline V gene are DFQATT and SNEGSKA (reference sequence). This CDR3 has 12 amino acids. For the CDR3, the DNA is TGCAGTGCTAGTGGGACAAGCTATGGCTACACCTTC. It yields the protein CSASGTSYGYTF.

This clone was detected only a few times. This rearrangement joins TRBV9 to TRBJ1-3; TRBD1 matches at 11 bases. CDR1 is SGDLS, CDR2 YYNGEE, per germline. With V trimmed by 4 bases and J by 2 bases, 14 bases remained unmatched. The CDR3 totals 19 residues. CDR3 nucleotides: TGTGCCAGCAGCTACCGGACAGGGGGCGAAAGGTCTGCTGGAAACACCATATATTTT. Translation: CASSYRTGGERSAGNTIYF.

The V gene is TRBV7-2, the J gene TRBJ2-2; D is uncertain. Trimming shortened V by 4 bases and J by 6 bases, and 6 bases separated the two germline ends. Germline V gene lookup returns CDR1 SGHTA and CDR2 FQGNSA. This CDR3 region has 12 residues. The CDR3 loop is CASSSYAGELFF. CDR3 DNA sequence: TGTGCCAGCAGCTCCTACGCCGGGGAGCTGTTTTTT.

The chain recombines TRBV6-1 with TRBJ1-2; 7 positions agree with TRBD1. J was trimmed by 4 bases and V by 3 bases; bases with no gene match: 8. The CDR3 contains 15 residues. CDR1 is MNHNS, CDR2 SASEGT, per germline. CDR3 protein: CASSDRRGRTYGYTF. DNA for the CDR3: TGTGCCAGCAGTGATAGGAGGGGGCGGACCTATGGCTACACCTTC.

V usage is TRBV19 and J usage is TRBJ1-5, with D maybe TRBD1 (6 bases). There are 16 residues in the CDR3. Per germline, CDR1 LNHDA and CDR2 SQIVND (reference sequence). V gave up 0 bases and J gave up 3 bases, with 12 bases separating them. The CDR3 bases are TGTGCCAGTAGTATAGATCACAGGGCGTTCAATCAGCCCCAGCATTTT. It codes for CASSIDHRAFNQPQHF.

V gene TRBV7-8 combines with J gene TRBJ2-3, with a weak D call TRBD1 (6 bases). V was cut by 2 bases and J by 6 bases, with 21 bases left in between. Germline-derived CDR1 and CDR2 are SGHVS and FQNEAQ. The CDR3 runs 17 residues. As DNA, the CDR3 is TGTGCCAGCAGCTTATTCCCCCCAGGGGCATCCGTCGATACGCAGTATTTT. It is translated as CASSLFPPGASVDTQYF.

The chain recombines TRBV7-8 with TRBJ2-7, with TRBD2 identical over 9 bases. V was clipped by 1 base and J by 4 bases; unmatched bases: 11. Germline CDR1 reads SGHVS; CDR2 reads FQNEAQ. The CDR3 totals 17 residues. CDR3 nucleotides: TGTGCCAGCAGCTTAGGTAGCGGGAGAGTTAGTATGTACGAGCAGTACTTC. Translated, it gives CASSLGSGRVSMYEQYF.

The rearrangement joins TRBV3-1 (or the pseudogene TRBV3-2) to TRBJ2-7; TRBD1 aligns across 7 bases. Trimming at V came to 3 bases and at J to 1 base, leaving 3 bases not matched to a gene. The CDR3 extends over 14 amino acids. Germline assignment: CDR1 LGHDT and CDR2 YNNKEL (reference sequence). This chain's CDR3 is CASSHSTGSYEQYF. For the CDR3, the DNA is TGTGCCAGCAGCCATTCGACAGGGTCCTACGAGCAGTACTTC.

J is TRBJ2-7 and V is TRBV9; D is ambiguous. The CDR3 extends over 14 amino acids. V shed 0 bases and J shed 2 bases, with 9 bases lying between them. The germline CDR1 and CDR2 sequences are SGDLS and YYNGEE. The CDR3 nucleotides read TGTGCCAGCAGCGTAGATCCAGGTCCCTACGAGCAGTACTTC. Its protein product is CASSVDPGPYEQYF.

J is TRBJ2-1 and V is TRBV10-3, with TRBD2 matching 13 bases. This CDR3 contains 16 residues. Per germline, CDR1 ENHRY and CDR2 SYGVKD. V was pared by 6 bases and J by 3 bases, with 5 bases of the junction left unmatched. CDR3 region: CAISQGLAGLYNEQFF. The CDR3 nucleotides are TGTGCCATCAGCCAGGGACTAGCGGGGCTCTACAATGAGCAGTTCTTC.

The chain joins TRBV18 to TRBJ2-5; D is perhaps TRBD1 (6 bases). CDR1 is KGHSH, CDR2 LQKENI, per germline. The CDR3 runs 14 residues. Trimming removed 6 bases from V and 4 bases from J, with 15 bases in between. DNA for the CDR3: TGTGCCAGCTCTCTCGCCAGGGGTGGAGAGACCCAGTACTTC. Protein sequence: CASSLARGGETQYF.

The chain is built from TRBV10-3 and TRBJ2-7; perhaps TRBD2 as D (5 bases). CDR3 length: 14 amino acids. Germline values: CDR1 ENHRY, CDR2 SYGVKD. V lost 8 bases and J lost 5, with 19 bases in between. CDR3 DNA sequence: TGTGCCATCTCGGAGCGGTCCGGAGCGGACGAGCAGTACTTC. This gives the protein CAISERSGADEQYF.

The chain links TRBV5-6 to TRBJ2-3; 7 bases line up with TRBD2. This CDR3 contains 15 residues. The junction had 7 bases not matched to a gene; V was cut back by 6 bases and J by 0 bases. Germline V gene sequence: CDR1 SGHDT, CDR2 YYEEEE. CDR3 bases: TGTGCCAGCACAGCCGGGACTACCAGCACAGATACGCAGTATTTT. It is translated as CASTAGTTSTDTQYF.

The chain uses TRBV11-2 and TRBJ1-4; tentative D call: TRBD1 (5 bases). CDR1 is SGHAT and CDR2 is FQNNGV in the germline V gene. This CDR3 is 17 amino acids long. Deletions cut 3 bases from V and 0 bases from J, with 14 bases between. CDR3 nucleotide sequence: TGTGCCAGCAGCTTTGCCAGGGAGCGACCAACTAATGAAAAACTGTTTTTT. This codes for CASSFARERPTNEKLFF.

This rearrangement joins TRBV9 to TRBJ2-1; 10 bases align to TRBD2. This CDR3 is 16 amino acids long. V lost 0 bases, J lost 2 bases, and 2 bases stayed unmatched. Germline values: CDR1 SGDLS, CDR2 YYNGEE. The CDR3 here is CASSVASGSPYNEQFF. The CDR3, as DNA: TGTGCCAGCAGCGTAGCTAGCGGGAGCCCCTACAATGAGCAGTTCTTC.

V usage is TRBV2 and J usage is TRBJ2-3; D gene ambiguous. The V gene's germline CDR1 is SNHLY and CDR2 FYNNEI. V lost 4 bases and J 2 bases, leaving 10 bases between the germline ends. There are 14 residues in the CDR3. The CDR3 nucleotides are TGTGCCAGCAGTGTGTCAAGGCCCACAGATACGCAGTATTTT. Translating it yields CASSVSRPTDTQYF.

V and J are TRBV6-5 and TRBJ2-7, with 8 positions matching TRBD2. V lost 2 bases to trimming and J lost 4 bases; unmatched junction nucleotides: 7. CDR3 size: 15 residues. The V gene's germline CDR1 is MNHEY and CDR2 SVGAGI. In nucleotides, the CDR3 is TGTGCCAGCAGTTACCCGTCGAGACTAGCGTACGAGCAGTACTTC. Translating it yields CASSYPSRLAYEQYF.

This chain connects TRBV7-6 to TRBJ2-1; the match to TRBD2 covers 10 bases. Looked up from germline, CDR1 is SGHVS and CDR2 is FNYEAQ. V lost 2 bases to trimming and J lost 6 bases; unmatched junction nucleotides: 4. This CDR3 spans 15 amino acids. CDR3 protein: CASSLQAGGTNEQFF. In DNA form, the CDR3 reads TGTGCCAGCAGCTTACAAGCGGGAGGGACCAATGAGCAGTTCTTC.

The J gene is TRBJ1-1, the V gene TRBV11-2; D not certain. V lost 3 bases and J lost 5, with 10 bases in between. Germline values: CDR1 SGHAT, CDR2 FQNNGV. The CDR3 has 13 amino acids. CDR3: CASSFFAKTEAFF. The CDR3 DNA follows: TGTGCCAGCAGCTTTTTTGCGAAGACTGAAGCTTTCTTT.

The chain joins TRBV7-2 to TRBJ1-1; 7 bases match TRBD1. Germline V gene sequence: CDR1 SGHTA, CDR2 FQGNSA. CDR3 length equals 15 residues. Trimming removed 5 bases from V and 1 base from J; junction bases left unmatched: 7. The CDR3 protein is CASSHPGTENTEAFF. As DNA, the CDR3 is TGTGCCAGCAGCCACCCCGGGACAGAGAACACTGAAGCTTTCTTT.

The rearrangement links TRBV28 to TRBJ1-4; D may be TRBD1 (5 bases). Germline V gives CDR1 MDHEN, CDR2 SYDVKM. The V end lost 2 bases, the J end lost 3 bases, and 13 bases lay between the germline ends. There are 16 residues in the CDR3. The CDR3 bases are TGTGCCAGCAGTTTACTAACTTCGGGGGCTAATGAAAAACTGTTTTTT. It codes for CASSLLTSGANEKLFF. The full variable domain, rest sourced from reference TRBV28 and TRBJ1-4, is DVKVTQSSRYLVKRTGEKVFLECVQDMDHENMFWYRQDPGLGLRLIYFSYDVKMKEKGDIPEGYSVSREKKERFSLILESASTNQTSMYLCASSLLTSGANEKLFFGSGTQLSVL.

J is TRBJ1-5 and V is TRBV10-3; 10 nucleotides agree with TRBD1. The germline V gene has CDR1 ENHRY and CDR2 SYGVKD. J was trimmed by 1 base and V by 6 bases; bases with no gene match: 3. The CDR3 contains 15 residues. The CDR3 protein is CAIRRTGGSNQPQHF. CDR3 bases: TGTGCCATCAGAAGGACAGGGGGGAGCAATCAGCCCCAGCATTTT.

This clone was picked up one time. The CDR3 nucleotides are TGTGCCAGTAGACCGGGCCCAAACACTGAAGCTTTCTTT. This codes for CASRPGPNTEAFF. The chain joins TRBV19 to TRBJ1-1; no reliable D call. The germline gives CDR1 LNHDA, CDR2 SQIVND (reference sequence). Trimming shortened V by 6 bases and J by 2 bases, and 10 bases separated the two germline ends. This CDR3 has 13 residues.